These 11 T cell receptor beta chains originate from one sample sequenced in a study of glioma-infiltrating T cells. Amplification of TCR alpha and beta CDR3 regions from RNA used iRepertoire nested multiplex PCR. TCRdb itself ran the multiplex PCR reads through MiXCR, one entry per CDR3 protein. The table shows 90,000 to 100,000 distinct CDR3 sequences, with around 37% occurring only once. Sequencing input: glioma tissue, nonneoplastic brain tissue, or PBMCs (not recorded which). Receptors originate from a human donor with low-grade glioma or glioblastoma, undergoing nonglioma brain surgery, or in good health (not recorded which).

About this clonotype itself: This could be a read error, since a much larger clone is one nucleotide away. V is TRBV14 and J is TRBJ2-7; 7 bases align to TRBD2. V was pared by 8 bases and J by 5 bases, with 21 bases of the junction left unmatched. Per germline, CDR1 SGHDN and CDR2 FVKESK. This CDR3 has 17 residues. The CDR3 DNA follows: TGTGCCAGCTCCCATCTCAATGTGGGACTACCCTATAACGAGCAGTACTTC. It translates to CASSHLNVGLPYNEQYF.

This clonotype was seen ten or more times. V is TRBV28 and J is TRBJ2-1; no reliable D call. The CDR3 spans 15 residues. The V end lost 1 base, the J end lost 7 bases, and 14 bases lay between the germline ends. In germline, CDR1 is MDHEN, CDR2 SYDVKM. Here the CDR3 reads CASSLSMGGRNEQFF. The CDR3 DNA is TGTGCCAGCAGTTTATCCATGGGTGGTAGGAATGAGCAGTTCTTC.

A word on this clonotype: The junction differs from germline at one of its ends, possibly a read error. This chain uses TRBV6-1 with TRBJ2-3, with D possibly being TRBD1 (5 bases). The CDR3 totals 14 residues. Per germline, CDR1 MNHNS and CDR2 SASEGT. The CDR3 spells CASTKPGLADAQYF. The CDR3 nucleotides read TGTGCCAGCACGAAACCAGGGTTAGCAGATGCGCAGTATTTT.

This clonotype was recorded many times. V is TRBV18 and J is TRBJ1-4; 12 nucleotides line up with TRBD1. In germline, CDR1 is KGHSH, CDR2 LQKENI. V was pared by 3 bases and J by 4 bases, with 6 bases of the junction left unmatched. The CDR3 length is 17 residues. CDR3 sequence reads: CASSPPGTGGLNEKLFF. The DNA of the CDR3 is TGTGCCAGCTCACCGCCCGGGACAGGGGGCCTTAATGAAAAACTGTTTTTT.

This clonotype was picked up many times. The chain links TRBV4-1 to TRBJ1-1; D uncertain. Germline CDR1 reads MGHRA; CDR2 reads YSYEKL. The CDR3 is made up of 16 amino acids. Trimming took 3 bases from V and 0 from J, leaving 14 bases between them. CDR3 DNA: TGCGCCAGCAGCCAGCATACACGAAGGATGAACACTGAAGCTTTCTTT. Amino acids: CASSQHTRRMNTEAFF.

Of note for this clonotype: The CDR3 carries no conserved terminal phenylalanine or tryptophan, so it likely arises from a read error. The J gene is TRBJ2-7, the V gene TRBV20-1, with TRBD2 matching 11 bases. V gave up 2 bases and J gave up 0 bases; unmatched junction bases: 3. The CDR3 is made up of 15 amino acids. The germline gives CDR1 DFQATT, CDR2 SNEGSKA (reference sequence). The DNA of the CDR3 is TGCAGTGCTAGACCTAGCGGGGGGAACTCCTACGAGCAGTACCTC. Translation gives CSARPSGGNSYEQYL.

In this sample, this clonotype turned up many times. The V call is TRBV29-1, the J call TRBJ1-5; possibly TRBD1 for D (6 bases). Germline loops: CDR1 SQVTM, CDR2 ANQGSEA. The CDR3 is 14 amino acids. Trimming stripped 5 bases from V and 4 bases from J, with 15 bases between. CDR3 DNA sequence: TGCAGCGTTTCCAGGGGTTCAGGGAATCAGCCCCAGCATTTT. Translated: CSVSRGSGNQPQHF.

The chain combines TRBV20-1 with TRBJ1-3; no clear D gene. This CDR3 has 13 residues. The germline V gene encodes CDR1 DFQATT and CDR2 SNEGSKA (reference sequence). In DNA form, the CDR3 reads TGCAGGGGAAGAGCCGACCGGGGAAACACCATATATTTT. It yields the protein CRGRADRGNTIYF.

This clonotype has ten or more counts. This chain joins TRBV19 and TRBJ2-1; possibly TRBD2 for D (6 bases). Germline values: CDR1 LNHDA, CDR2 SQIVND (reference sequence). Trimming cost V 4 bases and J 4 bases, with 11 bases left between them. The CDR3 has 14 amino acids. The CDR3, as DNA: TGTGCCAGTAGTAAAGGTGGGACTTACAATGAGCAGTTCTTC. This encodes CASSKGGTYNEQFF.

This clonotype has only one observation. The junction departs from the called germline gene at one end, perhaps through a read error. The CDR3 spells CASSEPHMESYNEQFF. The CDR3 coding sequence is TGTGCAAGCAGCGAACCCCACATGGAGTCCTACAATGAGCAGTTCTTC. The rearrangement uses TRBV7-9 and TRBJ2-1, with D uncertain. The CDR3 has 16 residues. Germline V gene data show CDR1 as SEHNR and CDR2 as FQNEAQ (reference sequence).

This clonotype was seen at least ten times. The chain combines TRBV4-2 with TRBJ2-5; 16 nucleotides match TRBD2. Losses at the gene ends were 0 bases for V and 5 bases for J; bases not matched to a gene: 6. This CDR3 comprises 18 residues. Germline V gives CDR1 LGHNA, CDR2 YNFKEQ. The CDR3 is CASSQEGTSGRVQETQYF. The CDR3 nucleotides are TGTGCCAGCAGCCAAGAAGGGACTAGCGGGAGGGTACAGGAGACCCAGTACTTC.